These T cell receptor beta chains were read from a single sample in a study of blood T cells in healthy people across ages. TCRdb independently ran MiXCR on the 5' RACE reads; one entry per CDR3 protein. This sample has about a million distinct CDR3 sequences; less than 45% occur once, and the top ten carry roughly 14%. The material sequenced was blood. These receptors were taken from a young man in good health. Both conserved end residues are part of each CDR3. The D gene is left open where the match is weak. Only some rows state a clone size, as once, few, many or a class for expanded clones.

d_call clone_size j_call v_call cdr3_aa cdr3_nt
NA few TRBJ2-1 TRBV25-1 CASSPNIESNEQFF TGTGCCAGCAGTCCCAACATAGAGTCCAATGAGCAGTTCTTC
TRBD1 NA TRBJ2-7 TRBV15 CATSSTTGGLYEQYF TGTGCCACCAGCAGCACGACAGGGGGCCTTTACGAGCAGTACTTC
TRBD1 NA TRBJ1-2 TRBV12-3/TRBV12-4 CASRLAGTGGWNYGYTF TGTGCCAGCAGACTCGCCGGGACAGGGGGCTGGAACTATGGCTACACCTTC
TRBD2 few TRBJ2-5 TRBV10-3 CAISESREVGQYF TGTGCCATCAGTGAGTCCCGGGAGGTTGGGCAGTACTTC
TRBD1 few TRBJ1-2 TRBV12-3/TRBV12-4 CASRLQGDGYTF TGTGCCAGCAGGTTACAGGGGGATGGCTACACCTTC
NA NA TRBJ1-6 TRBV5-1 CASSLSGASSYNSPLHF TGCGCCAGCAGCTTGTCAGGGGCCAGCTCCTATAATTCACCCCTCCACTTT
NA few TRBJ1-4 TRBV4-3 CASSQVPSGATNEKLFF TGCGCCAGCAGCCAAGTCCCGTCAGGGGCAACTAATGAAAAACTGTTTTTT
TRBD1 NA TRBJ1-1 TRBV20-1 CSAPQWDRGMNTEAFF TGCAGTGCTCCTCAATGGGACAGGGGGATGAACACTGAAGCTTTCTTT
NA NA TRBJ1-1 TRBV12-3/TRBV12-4 CASIVTGNTEAFF TGTGCCAGCATTGTGACAGGAAACACTGAAGCTTTCTTT
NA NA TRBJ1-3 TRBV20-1 CSASTASRGNTIYF TGCAGTGCTTCAACAGCTTCTCGGGGAAACACCATATATTTT
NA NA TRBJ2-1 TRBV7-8 CASSPARDTLTHNEQFF TGTGCCAGCAGCCCCGCCCGGGACACCTTAACCCACAATGAGCAGTTCTTC
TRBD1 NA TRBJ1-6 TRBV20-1 CSASGTVNSPLHF TGCAGTGCTTCCGGGACAGTAAATTCACCCCTCCACTTT
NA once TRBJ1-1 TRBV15 CATSPIGEGIGTEAFF TGTGCCACCAGCCCTATCGGGGAGGGGATAGGGACTGAAGCTTTCTTT
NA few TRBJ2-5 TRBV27 CASREGLGEETQYF TGTGCCAGCAGGGAGGGGCTAGGAGAAGAGACCCAGTACTTC
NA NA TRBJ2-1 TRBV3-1 CASSLKGPEYNEQFF TGTGCCAGCAGCCTCAAGGGTCCCGAATACAATGAGCAGTTCTTC
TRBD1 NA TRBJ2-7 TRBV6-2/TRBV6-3 CASSPPGTVPYGEQYF TGTGCCAGCAGCCCCCCCGGGACAGTACCGTATGGCGAGCAGTACTTC
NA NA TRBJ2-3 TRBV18 CASSPGQADTQYF TGTGCCAGCTCACCAGGGCAGGCAGATACGCAGTATTTT
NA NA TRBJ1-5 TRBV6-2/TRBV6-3 CASSDPNNQPQHF TGTGCCAGCAGTGACCCCAATAATCAGCCCCAGCATTTT
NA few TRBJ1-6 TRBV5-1 CASGTGISNSPLHF TGCGCCAGCGGTACAGGGATCTCTAATTCACCCCTCCACTTT
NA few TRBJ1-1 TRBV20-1 CSASGGDDTEAFF TGCAGTGCCAGCGGTGGGGACGACACTGAAGCTTTCTTT
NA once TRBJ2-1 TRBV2 CASSRPLLTPSDEQFF TGTGCCAGCAGTCGCCCATTACTGACGCCGTCGGATGAGCAGTTCTTC
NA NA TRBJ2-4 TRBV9 CASSGGTTRNIQYF TGTGCCAGCAGCGGGGGGACGACCAGAAACATTCAGTACTTC
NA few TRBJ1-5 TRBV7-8 CASSLGWRANQPQHF TGTGCCAGCAGCTTAGGTTGGAGGGCCAATCAGCCCCAGCATTTT
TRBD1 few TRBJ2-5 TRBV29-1 CSVPGTGEETQYF TGCAGCGTACCCGGGACAGGGGAAGAGACCCAGTACTTC
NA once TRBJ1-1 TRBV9 CASSEGVYLLGNTEAFF TGTGCCAGCAGCGAGGGGGTTTATCTTCTCGGGAACACTGAAGCTTTCTTT
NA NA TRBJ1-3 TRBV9 CASSGLDSNSGNTIYF TGTGCCAGCAGCGGGTTGGACAGCAACTCTGGAAACACCATATATTTT
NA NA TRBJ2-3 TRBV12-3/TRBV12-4 CASIPGGSADTQYF TGTGCCAGCATCCCCGGGGGTAGCGCGGATACGCAGTATTTT
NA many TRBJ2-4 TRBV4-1 CASSQDSGAIAKNIQYF TGCGCCAGCAGCCAAGATAGTGGAGCCATAGCCAAAAACATTCAGTACTTC
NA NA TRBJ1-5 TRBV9 CASRVDSYQPQHF TGTGCCAGCAGAGTAGACAGTTATCAGCCCCAGCATTTT
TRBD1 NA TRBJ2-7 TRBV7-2 CASSIQGASYPIRWHEQYF TGTGCCAGCAGCATACAGGGGGCCAGTTATCCGATTAGGTGGCACGAGCAGTACTTC
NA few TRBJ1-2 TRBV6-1 CASSDWLANGYTF TGTGCCAGCAGTGACTGGTTGGCGAATGGCTACACCTTC